The 30 T cell receptor beta chains below come from one sample, sequenced in a study of cytomegalovirus exposure and HLA in healthy donors. 13 Jbeta primers and 60 Vbeta primers were used for the PCR. Produced via immunoSEQ multiplex PCR; TCRdb's table is partial and in-frame only. This repertoire shows approximately 220,000 clones, 82% found once; its top ten account for around 6%. Specimen: PBMCs. Receptors were obtained from a man between 40 and 49 years old in good health and CMV-seropositive.

The V gene is TRBV15, the J gene TRBJ1-5, with D unclear. Per the germline V gene, CDR1 is LNHNV and CDR2 is YYDKDF (reference sequence). The CDR3 is made up of 17 amino acids. V lost 4 bases to trimming and J lost 4 bases, with 20 bases between them. The CDR3 DNA is TGTGCCACCAGCATAGTTCCTGGACTCCTGGGGAATCAGCCCCAGCATTTT. Translated: CATSIVPGLLGNQPQHF.

The chain joins TRBV6-5 to TRBJ1-4; 7 bases are shared with TRBD1. CDR3 length: 14 amino acids. CDR1 MNHEY and CDR2 SVGAGI come from the germline V gene. V shed 5 bases, J shed 4 bases, and the junction held 4 bases outside the gene matches. CDR3 nucleotide sequence: TGTGCCAGCAGTCAGACAGGGTATAATGAAAAACTGTTTTTT. This gives the protein CASSQTGYNEKLFF.

V gene TRBV25-1 combines with J gene TRBJ2-2; maybe TRBD1 (5 bases). This CDR3 comprises 14 residues. Trimming shortened V by 2 bases and J by 3 bases, and 7 bases separated the two germline ends. Per germline, CDR1 MGHDK and CDR2 SYGVNS. The DNA for the CDR3 is TGTGCCAGCAGTGAAGCAGGGTACACCGGGGAGCTGTTTTTT. This gives the protein CASSEAGYTGELFF.

The rearrangement joins TRBV7-2 to TRBJ1-1, with D possibly matching TRBD1 (6 bases). The CDR3 consists of 17 residues. Trimming cost V 5 bases and J 3 bases, with 22 bases left between them. Germline V lookup: CDR1 SGHTA, CDR2 FQGNSA. The CDR3 bases are TGTGCCAGCAGCCTTGACAGGTTGAAGGTAGGCGACACTGAAGCTTTCTTT. Translated, it gives CASSLDRLKVGDTEAFF. The entire variable domain, with the rest obtained from reference TRBV7-2 and TRBJ1-1, is as follows: GAGVSQSPSNKVTEKGKDVELRCDPISGHTALYWYRQSLGQGLEFLIYFQGNSAPDKSGLPSDRFSAERTGGSVSTLTIQRTQQEDSAVYLCASSLDRLKVGDTEAFFGQGTRLTVV.

The chain couples TRBV6-5 to TRBJ2-7; TRBD2 matches 12 bases. J was trimmed by 0 bases and V by 2 bases; bases with no gene match: 2. The CDR3 has 16 residues. Germline V lookup: CDR1 MNHEY, CDR2 SVGAGI. The CDR3 protein is CASSYPGLAGSYEQYF. CDR3 bases: TGTGCCAGCAGTTACCCGGGACTAGCGGGCTCCTACGAGCAGTACTTC.

V is TRBV5-1 and J is TRBJ2-1; TRBD2 aligns across 16 bases. This CDR3 is built from 17 residues. Unmatched junction bases numbered 8, after V lost 5 bases and J lost 6 bases. Per germline, CDR1 SGHRS and CDR2 YFSETQ. This chain's CDR3 is CASSTGTSGRALNEQFF. The CDR3, as DNA: TGCGCCAGCAGTACCGGGACTAGCGGGAGGGCCCTCAATGAGCAGTTCTTC.

The chain links TRBV30 to TRBJ1-5; D is unclear. V gave up 5 bases and J gave up 5 bases, with 13 bases separating them. Per the germline V gene, CDR1 is GTSNPN and CDR2 is SVGIG (reference sequence). The CDR3 sequence is 13 residues long. The CDR3 sequence: CAWGFGEDQPQHF. The CDR3 region has the DNA TGTGCCTGGGGTTTTGGGGAGGATCAGCCCCAGCATTTT.

This chain uses TRBV29-1 with TRBJ1-2; unclear D gene. There are 13 residues in the CDR3. Germline lookup yields CDR1 SQVTM and CDR2 ANQGSEA. The V end was cut by 6 bases, the J end by 6 bases, with 17 bases between. The CDR3 sequence: CSVLRGSTDGYTF. In DNA, the CDR3 is TGCAGCGTGCTTCGGGGTTCCACGGATGGCTACACCTTC.

V gene TRBV5-1 combines with J gene TRBJ1-1; D is ambiguous. The germline gives CDR1 SGHRS, CDR2 YFSETQ. Trimming left V 1 base short and J 2 bases short, with 12 bases between. The CDR3 runs to 15 residues. In DNA form, the CDR3 reads TGCGCCAGCAGCTTGCTGAGTCAATTAAACACTGAAGCTTTCTTT. This codes for CASSLLSQLNTEAFF.

This clone occurred a few times. J is TRBJ1-5 and V is TRBV19, with TRBD1 matching over 9 bases. Germline-derived CDR1 and CDR2 are LNHDA and SQIVND (reference sequence). CDR3 length equals 14 residues. V gave up 5 bases and J gave up 7 bases; unmatched junction bases: 6. CDR3: CASSVWTGDQPQHF. CDR3 bases: TGTGCCAGTAGTGTCTGGACAGGGGACCAGCCCCAGCATTTT.

This clone was recorded only once. The chain combines TRBV15 with TRBJ2-7; 8 bases match TRBD1. With V trimmed by 5 bases and J by 3 bases, 3 bases remained unmatched. Looked up from germline, CDR1 is LNHNV and CDR2 is YYDKDF (reference sequence). The CDR3 spans 13 residues. CDR3: CATSADRGYEQYF. DNA of the CDR3: TGTGCCACCAGCGCTGACAGGGGCTACGAGCAGTACTTC.

The J gene is TRBJ1-2, the V gene TRBV4-2; 10 nucleotides agree with TRBD1. The CDR3 runs to 14 residues. Germline lookup yields CDR1 LGHNA and CDR2 YNFKEQ. Unmatched junction bases numbered 2, after V lost 4 bases and J lost 3 bases. As DNA, the CDR3 is TGTGCCAGCAGCCCCGGGACAGGGGACTATGGCTACACCTTC. This translates into CASSPGTGDYGYTF.

The V and J genes are TRBV7-9 and TRBJ2-5; 8 nucleotides align to TRBD2. CDR3 size: 15 residues. Trimming removed 5 bases from V and 2 bases from J; junction bases left unmatched: 7. The germline V gene has CDR1 SEHNR and CDR2 FQNEAQ (reference sequence). CDR3 sequence (DNA): TGTGCCAGCAGCCTAGAACTAGCGGTTCAAGAGACCCAGTACTTC. This sequence encodes CASSLELAVQETQYF.

The chain couples TRBV7-3 to TRBJ2-5; D may be TRBD2 (6 bases). V was cut by 2 bases and J by 5 bases, with 15 bases left in between. Looked up from germline, CDR1 is SGHTA and CDR2 is FQGTGA. This CDR3 is 15 amino acids long. The CDR3 DNA is TGTGCCAGCAGCTTATCGGGAGCTTCGGGGGAGACCCAGTACTTC. Translated: CASSLSGASGETQYF.

V gene TRBV19 combines with J gene TRBJ2-1; TRBD2 aligns across 10 bases. The junction had 5 bases not matched to a gene; V was cut back by 4 bases and J by 2 bases. The CDR3 is made up of 16 amino acids. Germline V CDR1 and CDR2: LNHDA, SQIVND (reference sequence). CDR3 coding DNA: TGTGCCAGTAGTAGACGAGCGGGAGGGGCCTACAATGAGCAGTTCTTC. Its protein is CASSRRAGGAYNEQFF.

The V and J genes are TRBV5-1 and TRBJ2-3, with 13 bases matching TRBD2. The CDR3 spans 16 residues. The junction had 7 bases not matched to a gene; V was cut back by 4 bases and J by 5 bases. Germline V gene sequence: CDR1 SGHRS, CDR2 YFSETQ. For the CDR3, the DNA is TGCGCCAGCAGCACGGGACTAGCGGGAATCGAAGATACGCAGTATTTT. It encodes CASSTGLAGIEDTQYF. Using reference TRBV5-1 and TRBJ2-3 for the parts outside the CDR3, the full variable domain is KAGVTQTPRYLIKTRGQQVTLSCSPISGHRSVSWYQQTPGQGLQFLFEYFSETQRNKGNFPGRFSGRQFSNSRSEMNVSTLELGDSALYLCASSTGLAGIEDTQYFGPGTRLTVL.

The rearrangement links TRBV21-1 to TRBJ1-6; the table's D gene call, TRBD1, was not cross checked with the DNA. TRBV21-1 is a pseudogene. This CDR3 contains 16 residues. CDR3 nucleotides: TGTGCCAGCAGCAAAGAATGGGACAGTATTATGTCACCCCTCCACTTT. Protein sequence: CASSKEWDSIMSPLHF.

The genes are TRBV30 and TRBJ2-2; D call uncertain. Trimming cost V 2 bases and J 1 base, with 2 bases left between them. CDR1 GTSNPN and CDR2 SVGIG come from the germline V gene (reference sequence). This CDR3 contains 12 residues. The CDR3 DNA sequence: TGTGCCTGGAGTCGGAACACCGGGGAGCTGTTTTTT. This gives the protein CAWSRNTGELFF.

The chain combines TRBV28 with TRBJ1-2; tentative D call: TRBD1 (5 bases). Germline CDR1 and CDR2: MDHEN and SYDVKM. Trimming stripped 7 bases from V and 4 bases from J, with 16 bases between. This CDR3 is 14 amino acids long. The CDR3 here is CASTLGGGGYGYTF. The CDR3 coding sequence is TGTGCCAGCACCCTGGGGGGGGGAGGCTATGGCTACACCTTC.

This clone occurred a few times. The genes are TRBV4-1 and TRBJ1-1; the D gene is possibly TRBD1 (5 bases). Trimming pared 0 bases from V and 0 bases from J, leaving 14 bases between. The CDR3 runs 17 residues. Germline CDR1 is MGHRA and CDR2 is YSYEKL. CDR3 amino acids: CASSQEGQPGMNTEAFF. CDR3 coding DNA: TGCGCCAGCAGCCAAGAAGGGCAACCAGGGATGAACACTGAAGCTTTCTTT.

The rearrangement links TRBV30 to TRBJ2-1; 7 bases align to TRBD2. There are 16 residues in the CDR3. V was pared by 0 bases and J by 4 bases, with 9 bases of the junction left unmatched. Germline values: CDR1 GTSNPN, CDR2 SVGIG (reference sequence). The CDR3 is CAWSVFAGENYNEQFF. CDR3 nucleotides: TGTGCCTGGAGTGTCTTTGCGGGAGAGAATTACAATGAGCAGTTCTTC.

The V and J genes are TRBV7-2 and TRBJ2-4, with 10 bases fitting TRBD2. V lost 1 base to trimming and J lost 1 base; unmatched junction nucleotides: 10. The CDR3 is 19 amino acids. CDR1 and CDR2 (germline): SGHTA, FQGNSA. The chain's CDR3 is CASSLVASGSVGAKNIQYF. DNA of the CDR3: TGTGCCAGCAGCTTAGTTGCTAGCGGGAGCGTTGGGGCCAAAAACATTCAGTACTTC.

This clone was detected only once. The chain recombines TRBV7-2 with TRBJ2-2; D is possibly TRBD2 (5 bases). CDR3 length: 15 amino acids. The V end was cut by 3 bases, the J end by 3 bases, with 11 bases between. CDR1 is SGHTA and CDR2 is FQGNSA in the germline V gene. Written as DNA, the CDR3 is TGTGCCAGCAGCTTTGGACTTCCCGACACCGGGGAGCTGTTTTTT. This sequence encodes CASSFGLPDTGELFF. The full variable domain, completed using reference TRBV7-2 and TRBJ2-2, is GAGVSQSPSNKVTEKGKDVELRCDPISGHTALYWYRQSLGQGLEFLIYFQGNSAPDKSGLPSDRFSAERTGGSVSTLTIQRTQQEDSAVYLCASSFGLPDTGELFFGEGSRLTVL.

The chain combines TRBV7-9 with TRBJ2-1; D is possibly TRBD2 (6 bases). The CDR3 runs to 18 residues. Germline CDR1 SEHNR, CDR2 FQNEAQ (reference sequence). The ends were cut back, 6 bases at V and 8 bases at J, with 29 bases in the middle. The CDR3 nucleotides are TGTGCCAGCAGAGTTACGGCGCAGAGCCCGGGAGTTGGGGATGAGCAGTTCTTC. Encoded protein: CASRVTAQSPGVGDEQFF. The whole variable domain, filled in from reference TRBV7-9 and TRBJ2-1, reads DTGVSQNPRHKITKRGQNVTFRCDPISEHNRLYWYRQTLGQGPEFLTYFQNEAQLEKSRLLSDRFSAERPKGSFSTLEIQRTEQGDSAMYLCASRVTAQSPGVGDEQFFGPGTRLTVL.

V usage is TRBV7-9 and J usage is TRBJ1-4; TRBD1 is a possible D gene (5 bases). The CDR3 is 16 amino acids. Germline V gene lookup returns CDR1 SEHNR and CDR2 FQNEAQ (reference sequence). The ends were cut back, 3 bases at V and 3 bases at J, with 14 bases in the middle. The CDR3 DNA reads as TGTGCCAGCAGCTTGTGGGGCATTGGAGCTAATGAAAAACTGTTTTTT. It translates to CASSLWGIGANEKLFF.

This clone came up once. The chain joins TRBV30 to TRBJ1-5, with 10 bases identical to TRBD1. Germline CDR1 is GTSNPN and CDR2 is SVGIG (reference sequence). V shed 3 bases and J 5 bases; nucleotides not matched to a gene: 4. This CDR3 has 14 residues. CDR3 nucleotide sequence: TGTGCCTGGAGCGGGGGACAGGGGTATCAGCCCCAGCATTTT. Translated, it gives CAWSGGQGYQPQHF.

The chain couples TRBV28 to TRBJ2-7, with a tentative D call TRBD1 (6 bases). CDR3 size: 15 residues. CDR1 is MDHEN, CDR2 SYDVKM, per germline. V lost 3 bases and J 0 bases, leaving 12 bases between the germline ends. The CDR3 bases are TGTGCCAGCAGTTTCCCAAGGGGGATCTCCTACGAGCAGTACTTC. Translation gives CASSFPRGISYEQYF.

This clone was counted only a few times. The V and J genes are TRBV11-2 and TRBJ2-5, with unresolved D. The germline gives CDR1 SGHAT, CDR2 FQNNGV. V was cut by 0 bases and J by 1 base, with 12 bases left in between. This CDR3 is built from 16 residues. CDR3 DNA: TGTGCCAGCAGCTTAGATTTAACTACTCTCCAAGAGACCCAGTACTTC. This codes for CASSLDLTTLQETQYF.

This clone was seen many times. The V and J genes are TRBV6-1 and TRBJ2-3; TRBD2 matches at 10 bases. Per the germline V gene, CDR1 is MNHNS and CDR2 is SASEGT. V lost 1 base and J lost 6; bases outside the gene matches: 4. This CDR3 region has 15 residues. The CDR3 reads CASSEGASGSDTQYF. In nucleotides, the CDR3 is TGTGCCAGCAGTGAAGGGGCTAGCGGGAGTGATACGCAGTATTTT.

The gene calls are TRBV10-3 and TRBJ1-1; no reliable D call. The germline gives CDR1 ENHRY, CDR2 SYGVKD. V dropped 7 bases and J dropped 4 bases, with 10 bases sitting between them. There are 12 residues in the CDR3. The CDR3 nucleotides read TGTGCCATCACCGACGGGGTCACTGAAGCTTTCTTT. Its protein product is CAITDGVTEAFF.